A selection of T cell receptor beta chains follows, all from one sample in a study of T cells after posttransplantation cyclophosphamide. Only in-frame clones appear in the TCRdb table, and some are missing; sequencing was by immunoSEQ multiplex PCR. Of 15,000 to 20,000 clones detected, roughly 91% appear once; the ten largest clones hold 3.5%. The sequences come from PBMCs, collected after an allogeneic stem cell transplant with a calcineurin inhibitor and methotrexate. These receptors were collected from a male patient aged 45-60 years who received an allogeneic stem cell transplant from an unrelated donor, was CMV-positive, and had chronic GVHD only. Some T cells may originate from the graft donor. Each CDR3 is given with its conserved first and last residue. A D gene is named only where the DNA matches it firmly. The size entry is marked missing in some rows and otherwise reads once, few, many or a size class.

.,TRBV13,TRBJ2-7,.,TGTGCCAGCAGCTTAACAGGACTACCAACCTACGAGCAGTACTTC,CASSLTGLPTYEQYF
.,TRBV4-1,TRBJ2-7,TRBD1,TGCGCCAGCAGCCAGGGGGACAGGGGGTACGAGCAGTACTTC,CASSQGDRGYEQYF
.,TRBV25-1,TRBJ2-7,.,TGTGCCAGCAGTGAAGTTAGGGCAGGGGTACACGAGCAGTACTTC,CASSEVRAGVHEQYF
.,TRBV15,TRBJ1-2,TRBD1,TGTGCCACCAGCAGATCCCGGACAGGGGTCTATGGCTACACCTTC,CATSRSRTGVYGYTF
.,TRBV15,TRBJ2-1,TRBD1,TGTGCCACCAGCAGAGGTGGACAGGGGCAGAATGAGCAGTTCTTC,CATSRGGQGQNEQFF
.,TRBV29-1,TRBJ1-2,.,TGCAGCGTCATTCCGAATGAGGGCTATGGCTACACCTTC,CSVIPNEGYGYTF
.,TRBV9,TRBJ2-5,.,TGTGCCAGCAGCGTGGGGGGACGCGAAGAGACCCAGTACTTC,CASSVGGREETQYF
once,TRBV27,TRBJ2-1,.,TGTGCCAGCACCAATCGGAAAGGGGATGAGCAGTTCTTC,CASTNRKGDEQFF
.,TRBV6-5,TRBJ2-3,TRBD1,TGTGCCAGCAGGCCCGGGACAGGGAACACAGATACGCAGTATTTT,CASRPGTGNTDTQYF
once,TRBV29-1,TRBJ1-2,.,TGCAGCGCCTTTGTAGATGGCTACACCTTC,CSAFVDGYTF
.,TRBV29-1,TRBJ2-1,TRBD2,TGCAGCGTCGTTAGCGGGAGCTCCTACAATGAGCAGTTCTTC,CSVVSGSSYNEQFF
few,TRBV18,TRBJ2-5,.,TGTGCCAGCTCACCAGTATCAGGAGAGACCCAGTACTTC,CASSPVSGETQYF
.,TRBV27,TRBJ2-7,TRBD2,TGTGCCAGCGCCCTCAGCGGGGCGGAATCCTACGAGCAGTACTTC,CASALSGAESYEQYF
.,TRBV6-1,TRBJ2-7,.,TGTGCCAGCAAAACTAGCCCGATGAGCTCCTACGAGCAGTACTTC,CASKTSPMSSYEQYF
.,TRBV6-5,TRBJ2-4,.,TGTGCCAGCAGTTACTCGGGGCGTGCCGGAAACATTCAGTACTTC,CASSYSGRAGNIQYF
.,TRBV12-5,TRBJ2-7,.,TGTGCTAGTGGTTTGTTATTCGAGGAGGGTCCTGCGCAGTACTTC,CASGLLFEEGPAQYF
.,TRBV4-1,TRBJ2-5,TRBD2,TGCGCCAGCAGCCAAGGGAGACTAGCGGTCCAAGAGACCCAGTACTTC,CASSQGRLAVQETQYF
.,TRBV7-6,TRBJ2-5,.,TGTGCCAGCAGTCGAGGCGAAGAGACCCAGTACTTC,CASSRGEETQYF
.,TRBV2,TRBJ2-1,.,TGTGCCAGTACTCGGAGCCCCTACAATGAGCAGTTCTTC,CASTRSPYNEQFF
.,TRBV4-3,TRBJ2-2,TRBD2,TGCGCCAGCAGCCAAGAGCCTAGCGGGAGCATTGCCGGGGAGCTGTTTTTT,CASSQEPSGSIAGELFF
.,TRBV28,TRBJ2-1,.,TGTGCCAGCAAACTTGGGGGCAGCAACAATGAGCAGTTCTTC,CASKLGGSNNEQFF
few,TRBV7-8,TRBJ1-3,.,TGTGCCAGCAGCTTCGATCACTCGGGAAACACCATATATTTT,CASSFDHSGNTIYF
.,TRBV14,TRBJ1-2,.,TGTGCCAGCAGCCAAGAGGCTGGCCTAGACTATGGCTACACCTTC,CASSQEAGLDYGYTF
.,TRBV5-4,TRBJ1-4,TRBD1,TGTGCCAGCAGCTCAGGGGGGAGCGAAAAACTGTTTTTT,CASSSGGSEKLFF
.,TRBV7-3,TRBJ2-6,TRBD1,TGTGCCAGCAGCCCCAACAGGGGGTCAGGGGCCAACGTCCTGACTTTC,CASSPNRGSGANVLTF
.,TRBV19,TRBJ2-7,.,TGTGCCAGTAGTATCGGGAGCGGGCCTAGCACCTACGAGCAGTACTTC,CASSIGSGPSTYEQYF
.,TRBV9,TRBJ1-4,.,TGTGCCAGCAGCGTAGGCTCTGGCCTTAATGAAAAACTGTTTTTT,CASSVGSGLNEKLFF
once,TRBV27,TRBJ1-5,TRBD1,TGTGCCAGCAGTCTTCAGGGGGCGGGTCAGCCCCAGCATTTT,CASSLQGAGQPQHF
once,TRBV28,TRBJ1-2,.,TGTGCCAGCAGGCCAGGTACCTATGGCTACACCTTC,CASRPGTYGYTF
.,TRBV7-7,TRBJ2-1,.,TGTGCTAGCAGCCTAGACTCTAGCTCCTACAATGAGCAGTTCTTC,CASSLDSSSYNEQFF
.,TRBV7-9,TRBJ1-2,.,TGTGCCAGCAGCGAAGCCGGGATCTATGGCTACACCTTC,CASSEAGIYGYTF
once,TRBV5-6,TRBJ1-6,.,TGTGCCAGCAGCTTGTTTGGACAGCTTAATTCACCCCTCCACTTT,CASSLFGQLNSPLHF
few,TRBV5-1,TRBJ1-4,.,TGCGCCAGCAGCTCGGGGGAAAAACTGTTTTTT,CASSSGEKLFF
.,TRBV18,TRBJ2-1,.,TGTGCCAGCTCACCACCGGCTCTTTCTTACAATGAGCAGTTCTTC,CASSPPALSYNEQFF
.,TRBV29-1,TRBJ2-4,TRBD2,TGCAGCGTCTCCGGGACTAGCGGGAGGGACATTCAGTACTTC,CSVSGTSGRDIQYF
.,TRBV7-3,TRBJ2-5,TRBD2,TGTGCCAGCAGCTTAGGGGTGGGACTACAAGAGACCCAGTACTTC,CASSLGVGLQETQYF
.,TRBV5-4,TRBJ2-1,.,TGTGCCAGCAGCTCCGTGGGGGGCTCCTACAATGAGCAGTTCTTC,CASSSVGGSYNEQFF
.,TRBV28,TRBJ2-7,TRBD2,TGTGCCAGCAGTCCTTCAGCGGGGGGCTCCTACGAGCAGTACTTC,CASSPSAGGSYEQYF
.,TRBV5-6,TRBJ1-2,.,TGTGCCAGCAGCTTGACTTTTTCGCACTATTCTCATGGCTACACCTTC,CASSLTFSHYSHGYTF
few,TRBV28,TRBJ1-4,.,TGTGCCAGCAGTGGCCCGGGGGGAGGTGAAAAACTGTTTTTT,CASSGPGGGEKLFF
once,TRBV19,TRBJ1-1,.,TGTGCCAGTAAACGGGGGAACACTGAAGCTTTCTTT,CASKRGNTEAFF
.,TRBV11-3,TRBJ2-7,.,TGTGCCAGCAGCCCGGGGATCCCCTACGAGCAGTACTTC,CASSPGIPYEQYF
.,TRBV4-1,TRBJ1-6,.,TGCGCCAGCAGCCAAGAAGAGGGTTCACCCCTCCACTTT,CASSQEEGSPLHF
.,TRBV27,TRBJ2-1,TRBD2,TGTGCCAGCAGTGGACTAGCGGGAGCGAATGAGCAGTTCTTC,CASSGLAGANEQFF
.,TRBV28,TRBJ2-7,TRBD1,TGTGCCAGCAGTTTCTATCCGGGACAGGGGGTGTACGAGCAGTACTTC,CASSFYPGQGVYEQYF
.,TRBV7-2,TRBJ1-2,.,TGTGCCAGCAGCTCACCAGAAGGCTACACCTTC,CASSSPEGYTF
.,TRBV6-5,TRBJ2-1,.,TGTGCCAGCTCGGGAGCTGGTGAGCAGTTCTTC,CASSGAGEQFF
.,TRBV6-1,TRBJ2-7,.,TGTGCCAGCAGTGGGGGGCAGGGGAGCGACGAGCAGTACTTC,CASSGGQGSDEQYF
.,TRBV5-3,TRBJ2-4,.,TGTGCCAGAAGCTTGGAATTCGACAGGCACATCAAAAACATTCAGTACTTC,CARSLEFDRHIKNIQYF
.,TRBV11-2,TRBJ1-1,.,TGTGCCAGCAGCTCGGGGATGGGCCGGGGCACTGAAGCTTTCTTT,CASSSGMGRGTEAFF